These 27 T cell receptor beta chains were all obtained from the same sample, sequenced in a study of control samples from healthy donors and cancer patients. The repertoire was sequenced with immunoSEQ multiplex PCR; TCRdb's copy has only in-frame clones and lacks some. This table has roughly 450,000 clones, 90% appearing once. The specimen was PBMCs. The source is a man aged 40-55 years with head and neck cancer.

J is TRBJ2-7 and V is TRBV18; D call uncertain. The CDR3 has 16 residues. Between the trimmed V and J ends, which lost 3 bases and 3 bases, there was a span of 18 bases. CDR1 and CDR2 from the germline V gene are KGHSH and LQKENI. CDR3 in amino acids: CASSPQAIIGNYEQYF. The CDR3 coding sequence is TGTGCCAGCTCACCCCAGGCGATTATTGGGAACTACGAGCAGTACTTC.

The chain employs TRBV10-3 and TRBJ1-1; maybe TRBD1 (5 bases). Trimming took 11 bases from V and 4 from J, leaving 11 bases between them. The CDR3 extends over 11 amino acids. Germline CDR1 is ENHRY and CDR2 is SYGVKD. CDR3 residues: CAGGGGTEAFF. DNA for the CDR3: TGTGCCGGAGGCGGGGGCACTGAAGCTTTCTTT.

The genes are TRBV5-1 and TRBJ1-5; D not certain. This CDR3 comprises 13 residues. Trimming pared 0 bases from V and 6 bases from J, leaving 7 bases between. Germline CDR1 reads SGHRS; CDR2 reads YFSETQ. DNA of the CDR3: TGCGCCAGCAGCTTGGAAGGAGTTCAGCCCCAGCATTTT. Translation: CASSLEGVQPQHF. The full variable domain, rest sourced from reference TRBV5-1 and TRBJ1-5, is KAGVTQTPRYLIKTRGQQVTLSCSPISGHRSVSWYQQTPGQGLQFLFEYFSETQRNKGNFPGRFSGRQFSNSRSEMNVSTLELGDSALYLCASSLEGVQPQHFGDGTRLSIL.

The rearrangement uses TRBV21-1 and TRBJ1-5. TRBV21-1 is a pseudogene locus. The CDR3 length is 17 residues. CDR3 region: CASSKVGGRGGNQPQHF. The CDR3 region has the DNA TGTGCCAGCAGCAAAGTTGGAGGGCGTGGTGGCAATCAGCCCCAGCATTTT.

This chain links TRBV5-1 with TRBJ2-3; D is possibly TRBD1 (6 bases). Germline CDR1 SGHRS, CDR2 YFSETQ. The V and J ends lost 6 bases and 0 bases respectively, with 14 bases between them. The CDR3 spans 15 residues. CDR3 coding DNA: TGCGCCAGCACAACCGGGACAAGAAGCACAGATACGCAGTATTTT. It translates to CASTTGTRSTDTQYF. The entire variable domain, with the rest obtained from reference TRBV5-1 and TRBJ2-3, is as follows: KAGVTQTPRYLIKTRGQQVTLSCSPISGHRSVSWYQQTPGQGLQFLFEYFSETQRNKGNFPGRFSGRQFSNSRSEMNVSTLELGDSALYLCASTTGTRSTDTQYFGPGTRLTVL.

The V gene is TRBV9, the J gene TRBJ2-7; D is perhaps TRBD2 (6 bases). V lost 0 bases and J lost 6, with 10 bases in between. From germline, CDR1 is SGDLS and CDR2 YYNGEE. The CDR3 runs 13 residues. The CDR3 nucleotides read TGTGCCAGCAGCGTAGGACTCGGGGGCGAGCAGTACTTC. This encodes CASSVGLGGEQYF.

V usage is TRBV6-5 and J usage is TRBJ1-3; no reliable D call. Germline V CDR1 and CDR2: MNHEY, SVGAGI. Trimming shortened V by 7 bases and J by 0 bases, and 10 bases separated the two germline ends. There are 14 residues in the CDR3. The CDR3 bases are TGTGCCAGCACCCCCTCGGTCTCTGGAAACACCATATATTTT. Its translation: CASTPSVSGNTIYF.

This clone was seen a single time. V and J are TRBV28 and TRBJ2-7; tentatively, D is TRBD2 (5 bases). The germline V and J ends were trimmed by 3 bases and 5 bases, with 11 bases remaining between them. The CDR3 has 13 residues. The germline gives CDR1 MDHEN, CDR2 SYDVKM. This CDR3 is CASSFRNGNEQYF. For the CDR3, the DNA is TGTGCCAGCAGTTTTAGAAACGGGAACGAGCAGTACTTC. Combining the CDR3 with reference TRBV28 and TRBJ2-7 gives the whole variable domain DVKVTQSSRYLVKRTGEKVFLECVQDMDHENMFWYRQDPGLGLRLIYFSYDVKMKEKGDIPEGYSVSREKKERFSLILESASTNQTSMYLCASSFRNGNEQYFGPGTRLTVT.

This chain connects TRBV5-6 to TRBJ2-7, with a weak D call TRBD2 (6 bases). The V and J ends lost 4 bases and 3 bases respectively, with 14 bases between them. The CDR3 has 14 residues. The germline V gene encodes CDR1 SGHDT and CDR2 YYEEEE. The CDR3 DNA follows: TGTGCCAGCAGCGGCGGGACTTCTGTCTACGAGCAGTACTTC. Protein: CASSGGTSVYEQYF. Full variable domain (outside the CDR3, taken from reference TRBV5-6 and TRBJ2-7): DAGVTQSPTHLIKTRGQQVTLRCSPKSGHDTVSWYQQALGQGPQFIFQYYEEEERQRGNFPDRFSGHQFPNYSSELNVNALLLGDSALYLCASSGGTSVYEQYFGPGTRLTVT.

The chain employs TRBV5-6 and TRBJ2-5; tentative D call: TRBD1 (6 bases). The V end lost 0 bases, the J end lost 2 bases, and 11 bases lay between the germline ends. CDR1 is SGHDT, CDR2 YYEEEE, per germline. The CDR3 runs 15 residues. This CDR3 is CASSLAQGRQETQYF. CDR3 sequence (DNA): TGTGCCAGCAGCTTGGCTCAGGGGAGACAAGAGACCCAGTACTTC.

The gene calls are TRBV27 and TRBJ1-5; D is ambiguous. V was trimmed by 3 bases and J by 4 bases, leaving 7 bases between them. CDR1 and CDR2 from the germline V gene are MNHEY and SMNVEV (reference sequence). CDR3 length equals 13 residues. The CDR3: CASSFGPNQPQHF. CDR3 DNA: TGTGCCAGCAGTTTTGGGCCGAATCAGCCCCAGCATTTT.

A single count supports this clone. V gene TRBV12-3 or TRBV12-4 combines with J gene TRBJ2-3; D is unclear. Trimming left V 6 bases short and J 4 bases short, with 11 bases between. The CDR3 contains 13 residues. CDR3 sequence reads: CASSPQIADTQYF. CDR3 sequence (DNA): TGTGCCAGCAGCCCCCAAATCGCAGATACGCAGTATTTT.

The genes are TRBV25-1 and TRBJ1-2; no clear D gene. V dropped 6 bases and J dropped 4 bases, with 12 bases sitting between them. CDR1 is MGHDK, CDR2 SYGVNS, per germline. The CDR3 covers 13 residues. The CDR3 loop is CASSGEVAYGYTF. The CDR3 DNA follows: TGTGCCAGCAGCGGGGAGGTTGCCTATGGCTACACCTTC.

This chain uses TRBV4-3 with TRBJ2-3; 9 bases are shared with TRBD1. The CDR3 is 20 residues long. In germline, CDR1 is LGHNA, CDR2 YSLEER. V was pared by 1 base and J by 4 bases, with 18 bases of the junction left unmatched. The CDR3 sequence: CASSQAPVRRGTGTPDTQYF. DNA for the CDR3: TGCGCCAGCAGCCAAGCCCCCGTTAGGAGGGGGACAGGGACGCCAGATACGCAGTATTTT.

The chain uses TRBV11-2 and TRBJ1-4; no firm D call. The CDR3 loop spans 14 amino acids. Germline V gives CDR1 SGHAT, CDR2 FQNNGV. Between the trimmed V and J ends, which lost 6 bases and 4 bases, there was a span of 12 bases. In nucleotides, the CDR3 is TGTGCCAGCAGTCCCTTTGGCTTTAATGAAAAACTGTTTTTT. Amino acid sequence: CASSPFGFNEKLFF.

The CDR3 protein is CAWSVQGYANTGELFF. Written as DNA, the CDR3 is TGTGCCTGGAGTGTACAGGGTTACGCGAACACCGGGGAGCTGTTTTTT. V gene TRBV30 combines with J gene TRBJ2-2; tentative D call: TRBD1 (6 bases). Trimming stripped 0 bases from V and 0 bases from J, with 11 bases between. Germline CDR1 reads GTSNPN; CDR2 reads SVGIG (reference sequence). This CDR3 region has 16 residues.

This clone appeared a few times. V usage is TRBV19 and J usage is TRBJ1-1; possibly TRBD1 for D (6 bases). The CDR3 is made up of 12 amino acids. Trimming took 7 bases from V and 9 from J, leaving 15 bases between them. CDR1 and CDR2 (germline): LNHDA, SQIVND (reference sequence). The CDR3 is CASTFLGQKAFF. The DNA for the CDR3 is TGTGCCAGTACCTTCCTAGGACAGAAAGCTTTCTTT.

The sample holds a few counts of this clone. V is TRBV27 and J is TRBJ2-7, with 9 bases fitting TRBD2. The CDR3 contains 13 residues. The trim removed 3 bases at V and 7 bases at J, leaving 4 bases unmatched. The germline V gene encodes CDR1 MNHEY and CDR2 SMNVEV (reference sequence). In DNA form, the CDR3 reads TGTGCCAGCAGTTTTGGGCTAGCGGGAGAGCAGTACTTC. The encoded protein is CASSFGLAGEQYF.

This clone was seen only a few times. CDR3 in amino acids: CASSLVPGQITEAFF. In DNA form, the CDR3 reads TGTGCCAGCAGTTTGGTGCCGGGACAGATAACTGAAGCTTTCTTT. This chain connects TRBV27 to TRBJ1-1; 7 positions agree with TRBD1. The V gene's germline CDR1 is MNHEY and CDR2 SMNVEV (reference sequence). The CDR3 spans 15 residues. Losses at the gene ends were 3 bases for V and 5 bases for J; bases not matched to a gene: 9.

The chain is built from TRBV5-4 and TRBJ2-3, with D hard to call. V lost 3 bases and J lost 5, with 13 bases in between. This CDR3 has 14 residues. Germline V gene data show CDR1 as SGHNT and CDR2 as YYREEE (reference sequence). The CDR3 coding sequence is TGTGCCAGCAGCTCACCAACAGACGTAGATACGCAGTATTTT. Its protein product is CASSSPTDVDTQYF.

This chain connects TRBV19 to TRBJ1-1; D may be TRBD1 (5 bases). V lost 6 bases, J lost 7 bases, and 9 bases lay in between. This CDR3 comprises 11 residues. Per germline, CDR1 LNHDA and CDR2 SQIVND (reference sequence). The CDR3 coding sequence is TGTGCCAGTAGATCTACAGGTGAAGCTTTCTTT. Its translation is CASRSTGEAFF.

The chain employs TRBV6-1 and TRBJ2-1; TRBD2 aligns across 11 bases. The CDR3 totals 15 residues. With 3 bases clipped from V and 7 bases from J, the junction kept 5 bases outside the gene matches. Looked up from germline, CDR1 is MNHNS and CDR2 is SASEGT. The CDR3 loop is CASSEFSGGVNEQFF. The CDR3 coding sequence is TGTGCCAGCAGTGAGTTTAGCGGGGGGGTAAATGAGCAGTTCTTC.

This chain links TRBV7-2 with TRBJ1-1, with no clear D. CDR3 size: 13 residues. The germline gives CDR1 SGHTA, CDR2 FQGNSA. With 1 base removed from V and 7 bases from J, the gap between germline ends came to 10 bases. The CDR3 sequence: CASSLVQKGEAFF. The CDR3 coding sequence is TGTGCCAGCAGCTTAGTCCAGAAGGGTGAAGCTTTCTTT.

The table lists this clone with a count of one. V is TRBV24-1 and J is TRBJ2-3, with a tentative D call TRBD1 (6 bases). The V and J ends lost 4 bases and 2 bases respectively, with 9 bases between them. The CDR3 has 14 amino acids. Germline V CDR1 and CDR2: KGHDR, SFDVKD. CDR3 region: CATSDGQLTDTQYF. As DNA, the CDR3 is TGTGCCACCAGTGACGGACAGCTCACAGATACGCAGTATTTT.

As for this clone: At one end the junction does not follow the germline gene, possibly because of a read error. The chain uses TRBV28 and TRBJ2-7; D gene unclear. The CDR3 sequence is 12 residues long. Germline V lookup: CDR1 MDHEN, CDR2 SYDVKM. The CDR3 region is CASSLPKYPHYF. The CDR3 DNA sequence: TGTGCCAGCAGTTTACCTAAATACCCGCATTATTTC.

This chain's CDR3 is CASSSLNEQFF. The CDR3 DNA follows: TGTGCCAGCAGTTCTCTCAATGAGCAGTTCTTC. The genes are TRBV28 and TRBJ2-1; D is unresolved. Trimming stripped 4 bases from V and 6 bases from J, with 4 bases between. This CDR3 has 11 residues. Germline V gene data show CDR1 as MDHEN and CDR2 as SYDVKM.

J is TRBJ2-5 and V is TRBV10-1; D not resolved. The germline V and J ends were trimmed by 4 bases and 3 bases, with 9 bases remaining between them. The CDR3 covers 13 residues. CDR1 WNHNN and CDR2 SYGVQD come from the germline V gene (reference sequence). The CDR3 region has the DNA TGCGCCAGCAGTGGTGCAATAGAAGAGACCCAGTACTTC. It yields the protein CASSGAIEETQYF.